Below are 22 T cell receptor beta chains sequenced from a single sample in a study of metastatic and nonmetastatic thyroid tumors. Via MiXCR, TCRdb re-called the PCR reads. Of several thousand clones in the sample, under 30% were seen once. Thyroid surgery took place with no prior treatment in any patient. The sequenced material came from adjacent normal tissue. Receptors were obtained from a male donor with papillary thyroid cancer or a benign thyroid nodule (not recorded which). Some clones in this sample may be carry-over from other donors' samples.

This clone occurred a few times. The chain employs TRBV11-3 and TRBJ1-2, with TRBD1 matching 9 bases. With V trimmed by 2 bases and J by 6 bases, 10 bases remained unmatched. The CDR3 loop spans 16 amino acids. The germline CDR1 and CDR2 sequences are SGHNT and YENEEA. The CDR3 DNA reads TGTGCCAGCAGCTTACAACGGGACAGGGCGTTGCATGGCTACACCTTC. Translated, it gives CASSLQRDRALHGYTF.

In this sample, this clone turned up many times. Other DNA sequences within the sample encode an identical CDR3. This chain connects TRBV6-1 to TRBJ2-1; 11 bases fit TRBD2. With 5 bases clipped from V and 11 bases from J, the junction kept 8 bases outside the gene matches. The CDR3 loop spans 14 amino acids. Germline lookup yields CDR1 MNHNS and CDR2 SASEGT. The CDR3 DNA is TGTGCCAGCAGTTCTACGGGACTAGCGGAGAAGCAGTTCTTC. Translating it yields CASSSTGLAEKQFF.

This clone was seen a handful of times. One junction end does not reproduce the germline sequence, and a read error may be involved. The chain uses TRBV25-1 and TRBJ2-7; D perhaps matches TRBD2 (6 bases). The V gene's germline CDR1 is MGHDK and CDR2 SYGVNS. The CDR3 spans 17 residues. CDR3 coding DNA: TGTGCCAGCAGCGAATACAGTTGGACTATCGCTACCTACGAGCAGTACTTC. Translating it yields CASSEYSWTIATYEQYF.

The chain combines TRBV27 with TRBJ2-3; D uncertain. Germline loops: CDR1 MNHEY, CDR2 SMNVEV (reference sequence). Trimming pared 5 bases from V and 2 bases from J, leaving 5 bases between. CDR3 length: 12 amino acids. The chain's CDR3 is CASSHHTDTQYF. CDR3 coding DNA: TGTGCCAGCAGTCACCACACAGATACGCAGTATTTT.

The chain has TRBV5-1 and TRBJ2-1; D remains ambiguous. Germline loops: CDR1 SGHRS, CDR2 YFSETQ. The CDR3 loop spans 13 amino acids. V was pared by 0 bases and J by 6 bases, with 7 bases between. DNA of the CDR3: TGCGCCAGCAGCTTGGCCCCCTCCAATGAGCAGTTCTTC. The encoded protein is CASSLAPSNEQFF.

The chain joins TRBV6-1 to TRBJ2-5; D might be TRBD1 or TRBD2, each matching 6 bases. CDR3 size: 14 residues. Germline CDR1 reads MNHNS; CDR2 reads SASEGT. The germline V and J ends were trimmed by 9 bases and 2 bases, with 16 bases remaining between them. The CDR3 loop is CASSGAGYQETQYF. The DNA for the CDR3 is TGTGCCAGTTCGGGGGCAGGGTATCAAGAGACCCAGTACTTC.

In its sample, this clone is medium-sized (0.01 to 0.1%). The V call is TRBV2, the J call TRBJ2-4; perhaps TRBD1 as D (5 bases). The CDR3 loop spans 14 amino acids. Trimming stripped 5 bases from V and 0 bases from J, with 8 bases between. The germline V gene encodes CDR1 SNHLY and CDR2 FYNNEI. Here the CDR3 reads CASSLTEAKNIQYF. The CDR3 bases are TGTGCCAGCAGTTTGACAGAAGCCAAAAACATTCAGTACTTC.

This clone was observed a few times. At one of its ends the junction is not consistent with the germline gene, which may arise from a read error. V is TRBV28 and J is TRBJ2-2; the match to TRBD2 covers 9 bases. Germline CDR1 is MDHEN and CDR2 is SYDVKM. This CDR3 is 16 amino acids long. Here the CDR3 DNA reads TGTGCCAGCATCGGAGTAGCGGGAGTGCGGACCGGGGAGCCGTTTTTT. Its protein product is CASIGVAGVRTGEPFF.

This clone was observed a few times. DNA for the CDR3: TGTGCCAGCAGCAAGACTAGCGGGGCTCACAATGAGCAGTTCTTC. This encodes CASSKTSGAHNEQFF. J is TRBJ2-1 and V is TRBV6-1; TRBD2 matches 11 bases. The CDR3 is 15 residues long. Germline loops: CDR1 MNHNS, CDR2 SASEGT. V was pared by 6 bases and J by 5 bases, with 6 bases of the junction left unmatched.

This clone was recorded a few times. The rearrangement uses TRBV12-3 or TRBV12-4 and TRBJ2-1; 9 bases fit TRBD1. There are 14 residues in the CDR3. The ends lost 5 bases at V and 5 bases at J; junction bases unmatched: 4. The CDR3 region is CASSLDRGDNEQFF. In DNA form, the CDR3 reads TGTGCCAGCAGTCTGGACAGGGGAGACAATGAGCAGTTCTTC.

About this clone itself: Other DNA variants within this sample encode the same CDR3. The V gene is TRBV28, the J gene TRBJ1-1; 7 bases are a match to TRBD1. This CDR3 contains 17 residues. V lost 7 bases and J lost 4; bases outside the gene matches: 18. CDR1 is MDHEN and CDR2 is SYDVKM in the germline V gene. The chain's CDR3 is CASNSIRQGVYSTEAFF. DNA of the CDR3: TGTGCCAGCAACAGCATCCGACAGGGTGTGTATAGCACTGAAGCTTTCTTT. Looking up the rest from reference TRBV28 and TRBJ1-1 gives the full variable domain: DVKVTQSSRYLVKRTGEKVFLECVQDMDHENMFWYRQDPGLGLRLIYFSYDVKMKEKGDIPEGYSVSREKKERFSLILESASTNQTSMYLCASNSIRQGVYSTEAFFGQGTRLTVV.

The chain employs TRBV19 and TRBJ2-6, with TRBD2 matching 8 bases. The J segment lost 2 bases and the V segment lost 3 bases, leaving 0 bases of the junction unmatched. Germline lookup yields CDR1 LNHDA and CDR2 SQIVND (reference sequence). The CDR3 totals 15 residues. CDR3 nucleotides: TGTGCCAGTAGTATTAGCGGGGCTGGGGCCAACGTCCTGACTTTC. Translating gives CASSISGAGANVLTF.

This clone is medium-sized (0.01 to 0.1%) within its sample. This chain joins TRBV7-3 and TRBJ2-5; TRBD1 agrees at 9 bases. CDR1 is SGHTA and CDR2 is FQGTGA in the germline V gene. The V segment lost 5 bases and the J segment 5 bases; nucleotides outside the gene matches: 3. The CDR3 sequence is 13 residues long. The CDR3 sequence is CASSPGTGETQYF. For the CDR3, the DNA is TGTGCCAGCAGCCCCGGGACAGGGGAGACCCAGTACTTC.

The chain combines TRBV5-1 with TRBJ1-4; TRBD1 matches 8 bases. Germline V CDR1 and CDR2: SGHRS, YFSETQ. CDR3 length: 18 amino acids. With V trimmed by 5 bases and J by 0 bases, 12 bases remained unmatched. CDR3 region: CASRFSGTGTSTNEKLFF. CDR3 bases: TGCGCCAGCAGGTTTTCCGGGACAGGTACTTCAACTAATGAAAAACTGTTTTTT.

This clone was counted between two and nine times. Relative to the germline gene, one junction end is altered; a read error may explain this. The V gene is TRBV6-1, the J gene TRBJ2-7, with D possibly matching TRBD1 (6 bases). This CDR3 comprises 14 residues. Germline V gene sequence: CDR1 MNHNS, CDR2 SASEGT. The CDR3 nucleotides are TGTGCCAGCAGGCCCACGGGACAATACTACGAGCAATACTTC. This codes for CASRPTGQYYEQYF.

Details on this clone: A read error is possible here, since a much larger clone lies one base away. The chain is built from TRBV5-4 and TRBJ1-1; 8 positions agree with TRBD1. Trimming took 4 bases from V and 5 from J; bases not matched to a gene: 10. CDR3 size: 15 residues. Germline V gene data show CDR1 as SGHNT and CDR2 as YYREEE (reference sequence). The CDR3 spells CASSRGRGLWTEAFF. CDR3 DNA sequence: TGTGCCAGCAGCCGGGGCAGGGGGCTTTGGACTGAAGCTTTCTTT.

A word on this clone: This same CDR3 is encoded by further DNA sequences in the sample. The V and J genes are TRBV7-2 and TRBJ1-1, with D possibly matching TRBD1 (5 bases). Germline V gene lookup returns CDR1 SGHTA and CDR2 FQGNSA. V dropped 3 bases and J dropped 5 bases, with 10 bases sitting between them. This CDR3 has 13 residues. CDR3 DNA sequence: TGTGCCAGCAGCTTGGGGGGAGCGACTGAAGCTTTCTTT. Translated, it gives CASSLGGATEAFF.

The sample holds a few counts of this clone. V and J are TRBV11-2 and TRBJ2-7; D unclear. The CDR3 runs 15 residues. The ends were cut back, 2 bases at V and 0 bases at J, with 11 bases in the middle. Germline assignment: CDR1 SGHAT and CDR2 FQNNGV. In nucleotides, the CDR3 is TGTGCCAGCAGCTTACCGGGCAGGAGCTCCTACGAGCAGTACTTC. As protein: CASSLPGRSSYEQYF.

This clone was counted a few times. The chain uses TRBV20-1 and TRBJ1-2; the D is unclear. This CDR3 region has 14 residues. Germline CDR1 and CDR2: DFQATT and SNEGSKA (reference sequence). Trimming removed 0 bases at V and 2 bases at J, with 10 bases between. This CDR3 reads CSARDPVINYGYTF. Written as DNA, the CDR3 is TGCAGTGCTAGAGACCCAGTCATCAACTATGGCTACACCTTC.

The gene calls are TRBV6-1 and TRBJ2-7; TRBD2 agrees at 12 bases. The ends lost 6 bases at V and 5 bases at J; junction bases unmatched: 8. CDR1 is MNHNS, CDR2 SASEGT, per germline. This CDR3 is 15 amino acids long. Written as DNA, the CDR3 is TGTGCCAGCAGCGTTCTAGCGGGAGGGCCCGACGAGCAGTACTTC. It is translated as CASSVLAGGPDEQYF.

The CDR3 reads CASSDWKNIQYF. CDR3 bases: TGTGCCAGCTCGGACTGGAAAAACATTCAGTACTTC. The chain carries TRBV7-2 and TRBJ2-4, with a weak D call TRBD2 (5 bases). There are 12 residues in the CDR3. Deletions cut 8 bases from V and 4 bases from J, with 9 bases between. Looked up from germline, CDR1 is SGHTA and CDR2 is FQGNSA.

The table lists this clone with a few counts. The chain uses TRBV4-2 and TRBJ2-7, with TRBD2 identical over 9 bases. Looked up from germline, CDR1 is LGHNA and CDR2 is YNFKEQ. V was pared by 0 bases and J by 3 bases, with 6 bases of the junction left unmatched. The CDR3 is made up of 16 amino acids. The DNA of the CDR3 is TGTGCCAGCAGCCAAGATAGTAGCGGGGGATACTACGAGCAGTACTTC. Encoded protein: CASSQDSSGGYYEQYF.